Presented here are 7 T cell receptor beta chains from one specimen sequenced in a study of shared clonotypes between healthy human individuals. CD8 cells classed as naive were CD45RO-negative and positively selected for CCR7, excluding terminally differentiated effector memory CD45RA+ cells. Libraries were prepared by immunoSEQ multiplex PCR; TCRdb keeps only in-frame clonotypes and omits some of them. The table shows 2 million or so clones, with about 94% occurring only once. The sequencing sample was made of naive CD8+ T cells sorted from blood. The receptors come from a man between 18 and 35 years old in good health.

The CDR3 nucleotides are TGTGCCAGCACCCCAGTAGGGGCCAACACCGGGGAGCTGTTTTTT. Translating gives CASTPVGANTGELFF. This chain joins TRBV6-1 and TRBJ2-2, with TRBD1 as a possible D gene (5 bases). CDR3 length: 15 residues. V lost 7 bases and J lost 2, with 14 bases in between. Germline assignment: CDR1 MNHNS and CDR2 SASEGT.

This rearrangement joins TRBV6-5 to TRBJ2-1; D is undetermined. V was clipped by 7 bases and J by 4 bases, with 11 bases between them. This CDR3 region has 13 residues. Germline V gives CDR1 MNHEY, CDR2 SVGAGI. CDR3 in DNA: TGTGCCAGCACGTCTAACAATTACAATGAGCAGTTCTTC. It encodes CASTSNNYNEQFF.

This chain connects TRBV4-1 to TRBJ2-2, with TRBD1 matching over 7 bases. Germline V gene data show CDR1 as MGHRA and CDR2 as YSYEKL. J gave up 0 bases and V 3 bases, and 4 bases lay outside the gene matches. This CDR3 spans 16 amino acids. For the CDR3, the DNA is TGCGCCAGCAGCCACATTACAGGGGCGAACACCGGGGAGCTGTTTTTT. It specifies CASSHITGANTGELFF.

In the case of this clone: The sample has other DNA sequences that encode this CDR3 too. The rearrangement joins TRBV27 to TRBJ1-1; possible D gene TRBD1, 6 bases. V was pared by 3 bases and J by 4 bases, with 12 bases between. CDR3 length: 14 residues. Looked up from germline, CDR1 is MNHEY and CDR2 is SMNVEV (reference sequence). CDR3 sequence reads: CASSFGGGGTEAFF. CDR3 DNA sequence: TGTGCCAGCAGTTTTGGGGGCGGGGGCACTGAAGCTTTCTTT.

The chain carries TRBV4-1 and TRBJ2-3, with D uncertain. Trimming removed 4 bases from V and 1 base from J, with 6 bases in between. The CDR3 totals 13 residues. CDR1 MGHRA and CDR2 YSYEKL come from the germline V gene. The CDR3 sequence: CASSLPGTDTQYF. DNA for the CDR3: TGCGCCAGCAGCCTCCCGGGCACAGATACGCAGTATTTT.

The chain links TRBV30 to TRBJ2-5, with 7 bases matching TRBD1. With the DNA end fitting TRBJ2-7 better, the J assignment may be wrong. Per germline, CDR1 GTSNPN and CDR2 SVGIG (reference sequence). This CDR3 comprises 14 residues. In DNA form, the CDR3 reads TGTGCCTGGAGTCCGACAGGGAAGTTCTACGAGCAGTACTTC. Its translation: CAWSPTGKFYEQYF.

As regards this clone: The sample contains more than one DNA sequence encoding this CDR3. The gene calls are TRBV7-2 and TRBJ2-7, with 7 positions matching TRBD1. The CDR3 spans 14 residues. Losses at the gene ends were 3 bases for V and 0 bases for J; bases not matched to a gene: 2. CDR1 and CDR2 from the germline V gene are SGHTA and FQGNSA. The CDR3 here is CASSLGDSSYEQYF. The CDR3 region has the DNA TGTGCCAGCAGCTTGGGGGACAGCTCCTACGAGCAGTACTTC. The whole variable domain, remainder taken from reference TRBV7-2 and TRBJ2-7, is GAGVSQSPSNKVTEKGKDVELRCDPISGHTALYWYRQSLGQGLEFLIYFQGNSAPDKSGLPSDRFSAERTGGSVSTLTIQRTQQEDSAVYLCASSLGDSSYEQYFGPGTRLTVT.